What follows are 17 T cell receptor beta chains derived from one specimen sequenced in a study of blood T cells in healthy people across ages (dated by TCRdb to about 2015). To prepare the library, 5' RACE was applied. The reads were generated on an Illumina HiSeq 2500. A second PCR of 7 to 11 cycles was performed with a sample-barcoded 5' primer and a J-beta primer mix. TCRdb passed the public sequencing reads through fastp at Q25 and MiXCR, retaining productive beta sequences. A single entry per CDR3 protein holds the most common genes and DNA from its merged rows. The table for this sample lists under 2,000,000 distinct CDR3 sequences; around half of them were counted only once. Approximately 2.1% of the sample is in the top ten clones. The sample consisted of blood. The receptors stem from a woman between 40 and 50 years old in good health.

This chain joins TRBV12-3 or TRBV12-4 and TRBJ1-6; D unresolved. The CDR3 totals 13 residues. Trimming took off 1 base at V and 10 bases at J, with 8 bases between the two ends. CDR3 in amino acids: CASSLDMFSPLHF. CDR3 bases: TGTGCCAGCAGTTTAGACATGTTCTCACCCCTCCACTTT.

The chain recombines TRBV15 with TRBJ1-2; no reliable D call. This CDR3 contains 13 residues. The germline CDR1 and CDR2 sequences are LNHNV and YYDKDF (reference sequence). Trimming took off 0 bases at V and 7 bases at J, with 9 bases between the two ends. This chain's CDR3 is CATSRESDRGYTF. The CDR3 nucleotides read TGTGCCACCAGCAGAGAGTCGGATCGTGGCTACACCTTC.

This sequence joins TRBV10-3 and TRBJ1-2, with 12 bases lining up with TRBD1. Germline lookup yields CDR1 ENHRY and CDR2 SYGVKD. The V gene end was trimmed by 3 bases and the J gene end by 3 bases; junction bases not matched to a gene: 8. CDR3 size: 17 residues. For the CDR3, the DNA is TGTGCCATCAGTGATCTAAAGGGACAGGGGGCCGACTATGGCTACACCTTC. Amino acid sequence: CAISDLKGQGADYGYTF.

As concerns this clonotype: At one of its ends the junction is not consistent with the germline gene, which may arise from a read error. The chain uses TRBV12-3 or TRBV12-4 and TRBJ1-1; D gene unclear. The CDR3 is 13 residues long. CDR3 coding DNA: TGTGCCAGCACCCCTTTACAGTCCACTAAAGCTTTCTTT. The encoded protein is CASTPLQSTKAFF.

The V and J genes are TRBV20-1 and TRBJ1-6; D is unresolved. The V gene's germline CDR1 is DFQATT and CDR2 SNEGSKA (reference sequence). Trimming left V 0 bases short and J 10 bases short, with 10 bases between. The CDR3 extends over 13 amino acids. This CDR3 reads CSARDFGKSPLHF. CDR3 bases: TGCAGTGCTAGAGACTTTGGGAAGTCACCCCTCCACTTT.

The table lists this clonotype with a few counts. The genes are TRBV29-1 and TRBJ2-5, with D hard to call. CDR1 is SQVTM and CDR2 is ANQGSEA in the germline V gene. V was clipped by 1 base and J by 6 bases, with 9 bases between them. The CDR3 totals 12 residues. CDR3 bases: TGCAGCGTTGAAGTCAGTGCGAAGACCCAGTACTTC. Translated: CSVEVSAKTQYF.

In its sample, this clonotype was seen many times. This chain connects TRBV29-1 to TRBJ2-5, with D maybe TRBD1 (6 bases). CDR3 length: 15 amino acids. Trimming shortened V by 1 base and J by 2 bases, and 14 bases separated the two germline ends. Germline CDR1 is SQVTM and CDR2 is ANQGSEA. The CDR3 DNA reads TGCAGCGTTGAAGGCGGCTTCAGGGGTCAAGAGACCCAGTACTTC. It translates to CSVEGGFRGQETQYF.

The chain has TRBV6-5 and TRBJ1-5; D possibly corresponds to TRBD1 (6 bases). The CDR3 loop spans 18 amino acids. CDR1 MNHEY and CDR2 SVGAGI come from the germline V gene. The V end was cut by 0 bases, the J end by 4 bases, with 19 bases between. The CDR3 region is CASSYSASGAGVNQPQHF. The CDR3 nucleotides are TGTGCCAGCAGTTACTCCGCCTCGGGGGCTGGGGTTAATCAGCCCCAGCATTTT.

This clonotype was detected only a few times. J is TRBJ2-5 and V is TRBV20-1; no clear D gene. CDR1 and CDR2 from the germline V gene are DFQATT and SNEGSKA (reference sequence). This CDR3 contains 11 residues. Trimming pared 6 bases from V and 2 bases from J, leaving 7 bases between. The CDR3 reads CSAKKQETQYF. In DNA, the CDR3 is TGCAGTGCAAAGAAACAAGAGACCCAGTACTTC.

The chain combines TRBV6-5 with TRBJ2-1; the D call may be TRBD1 or TRBD2 (5 bases each). V lost 5 bases and J 8 bases, leaving 16 bases between the germline ends. Germline V gene data show CDR1 as MNHEY and CDR2 as SVGAGI. The length of the CDR3 is 14 residues. The CDR3 region has the DNA TGTGCCAGCAGTGGTCCGGGTCGGGACGATGAGCAGTTCTTC. Translating gives CASSGPGRDDEQFF.

This sequence joins TRBV20-1 and TRBJ2-6; 10 bases fit TRBD1. With V trimmed by 2 bases and J by 0 bases, 19 bases remained unmatched. From germline, CDR1 is DFQATT and CDR2 SNEGSKA (reference sequence). The CDR3 runs to 22 residues. CDR3 loop: CSARPTYGQGDSEVSGANVLTF. For the CDR3, the DNA is TGCAGTGCTAGACCTACCTACGGACAGGGGGATTCTGAAGTCTCTGGGGCCAACGTCCTGACTTTC.

V and J are TRBV6-5 and TRBJ1-6; 8 bases match TRBD1. This CDR3 comprises 14 residues. The germline gives CDR1 MNHEY, CDR2 SVGAGI. The V gene end was trimmed by 8 bases and the J gene end by 7 bases; junction bases not matched to a gene: 7. This CDR3 is CASQMTGVNSPLHF. In DNA, the CDR3 is TGTGCCAGCCAAATGACAGGGGTGAATTCACCCCTCCACTTT.

The chain combines TRBV7-2 with TRBJ2-1; possible D gene TRBD2, 6 bases. The DNA end is more similar to TRBJ2-7, so the J call may be wrong. Germline CDR1 is SGHTA and CDR2 is FQGNSA. The CDR3 extends over 15 amino acids. The CDR3 sequence is CASSSGRRVVGEQYF. Here the CDR3 DNA reads TGTGCCAGCAGCTCCGGCAGGAGGGTAGTGGGAGAGCAGTACTTC.

The chain is built from TRBV10-3 and TRBJ2-7, with D perhaps matching TRBD2 (7 bases). The length of the CDR3 is 14 residues. The germline CDR1 and CDR2 sequences are ENHRY and SYGVKD. V was trimmed by 3 bases and J by 5 bases, leaving 14 bases between them. Written as DNA, the CDR3 is TGTGCCATCAGTGACTCGGGGGGCCTGAACGAGCAGTACTTC. Protein sequence: CAISDSGGLNEQYF.

The CDR3 reads CSARVGGGRETQYF. The CDR3 DNA reads TGCAGTGCTAGAGTCGGGGGTGGCCGGGAGACCCAGTACTTC. The V gene is TRBV20-1, the J gene TRBJ2-5, with a weak D call TRBD2 (6 bases). CDR1 is DFQATT, CDR2 SNEGSKA, per germline (reference sequence). V was cut by 1 base and J by 5 bases, with 14 bases left in between. This CDR3 has 14 residues.

The V gene is TRBV7-2, the J gene TRBJ2-5; TRBD2 matches 8 bases. Trimming cost V 1 base and J 7 bases; bases outside gene matches: 5. The V gene's germline CDR1 is SGHTA and CDR2 FQGNSA. This CDR3 contains 14 residues. The CDR3 bases are TGTGCCAGCAGCTTAGAGGGACTAGGCCGGACCCAGTACTTC. Amino acids: CASSLEGLGRTQYF.

The CDR3 sequence is CASCSLTGHCTQYF. In nucleotides, the CDR3 is TGTGCCAGCTGCTCCCTCACCGGGCATTGTACGCAGTATTTT. V usage is TRBV28 and J usage is TRBJ2-3; D is ambiguous. Germline CDR1 and CDR2: MDHEN and SYDVKM. The CDR3 consists of 14 residues. The V end lost 8 bases, the J end lost 8 bases, and 20 bases lay between the germline ends.